One and the same sample provided the 31 T cell receptor beta chains below, sequenced in a study of graft-versus-host responses after intestinal transplantation. These receptors' antigens are unknown. Assay used: immunoSEQ multiplex PCR; TCRdb lists only in-frame clones, some missing. Here the sample spans tens of thousands of clones, almost 90% being singletons. Source: unstimulated CD8+ T cells sorted from spleen or lymph node cells, taken before transplant. Receptor source: a human donor who was the organ donor for an intestinal transplant.

This chain connects TRBV10-3 to TRBJ2-7, with TRBD1 as a possible D gene (6 bases). V gave up 3 bases and J gave up 1 base, with 13 bases separating them. Per germline, CDR1 ENHRY and CDR2 SYGVKD. This CDR3 spans 15 amino acids. The CDR3 here is CAISDQGPNSYEQYV. DNA of the CDR3: TGTGCCATCAGTGATCAGGGGCCGAATTCCTACGAGCAGTACGTC.

This rearrangement joins TRBV6-1 to TRBJ2-1; a possible D gene is TRBD2 (5 bases). The CDR3 length is 15 residues. The V end lost 4 bases, the J end lost 0 bases, and 10 bases lay between the germline ends. Germline V gives CDR1 MNHNS, CDR2 SASEGT. CDR3 sequence: CASSVPRDSYNEQFF. CDR3 in DNA: TGTGCCAGCAGTGTACCCCGGGACTCCTACAATGAGCAGTTCTTC.

The CDR3 bases are TGTGCCAGCAGCTCGGGACTAAACGGATACGAGCAGTACGTC. Translating gives CASSSGLNGYEQYV. The J gene is TRBJ2-7, the V gene TRBV5-4, with 7 bases lining up with TRBD2. After removal of 3 bases from V and 4 bases from J, the junction contained 7 bases not matched to a gene. Germline V lookup: CDR1 SGHNT, CDR2 YYREEE (reference sequence). The CDR3 has 14 residues.

The chain carries TRBV27 and TRBJ2-3, with 8 bases identical to TRBD1. Germline lookup yields CDR1 MNHEY and CDR2 SMNVEV (reference sequence). This CDR3 is built from 16 residues. The ends lost 7 bases at V and 6 bases at J; junction bases unmatched: 15. CDR3 region: CASTPTLDRVLDTQYF. CDR3 DNA sequence: TGTGCCAGCACTCCTACGCTGGACAGGGTTTTGGATACGCAGTATTTT.

The chain is built from TRBV28 and TRBJ1-5, with D hard to call. Germline loops: CDR1 MDHEN, CDR2 SYDVKM. The V end was cut by 4 bases, the J end by 10 bases, with 14 bases between. The CDR3 has 13 residues. The CDR3 region has the DNA TGTGCCAGCAGTTACGGAGGTTTGGGACCCCAGCATTTT. Translating it yields CASSYGGLGPQHF.

CDR3 DNA: TGTGCCAGCAGCCTAGCGGGGGGGCAGGTTGAGCAGTTCTTC. Its translation is CASSLAGGQVEQFF. The chain uses TRBV6-4 and TRBJ2-1, with 12 bases that match TRBD2. The CDR3 is made up of 14 amino acids. The V gene end was trimmed by 6 bases and the J gene end by 9 bases; junction bases not matched to a gene: 6. Per the germline V gene, CDR1 is MRHNA and CDR2 is SNTAGT.

The rearrangement uses TRBV6-5 and TRBJ1-3, with a possible D match to TRBD1 (5 bases). CDR3 size: 13 residues. Per germline, CDR1 MNHEY and CDR2 SVGAGI. Trimming left V 0 bases short and J 14 bases short, with 14 bases between. CDR3 DNA: TGTGCCAGCAGTTACTCACCTAGACAGAAATTATATTTT. Translation: CASSYSPRQKLYF.

This CDR3 reads CASGLNRASEEKLFF. The CDR3 coding sequence is TGTGCCAGCGGTCTTAACAGGGCGTCGGAAGAAAAACTGTTTTTT. The chain uses TRBV6-5 and TRBJ1-4; TRBD1 might be the D (6 bases). V dropped 8 bases and J dropped 8 bases, with 21 bases sitting between them. This CDR3 has 15 residues. Germline CDR1 and CDR2: MNHEY and SVGAGI.

This clone was observed a few times. This chain uses TRBV11-2 with TRBJ1-6, with D unresolved. V lost 1 base to trimming and J lost 9 bases, with 19 bases between them. From germline, CDR1 is SGHAT and CDR2 FQNNGV. The CDR3 contains 17 residues. This CDR3 is CASSLAAPREISSPLHF. The CDR3 bases are TGTGCCAGCAGCTTAGCAGCCCCCCGGGAAATAAGTTCACCCCTCCACTTT.

The V call is TRBV7-2, the J call TRBJ2-1; 9 positions agree with TRBD1. The J segment lost 8 bases and the V segment lost 2 bases, leaving 7 bases of the junction unmatched. CDR3 length equals 15 residues. The V gene's germline CDR1 is SGHTA and CDR2 FQGNSA. CDR3 loop: CASSLWDRVWYEQFF. In nucleotides, the CDR3 is TGTGCCAGCAGCTTATGGGACAGGGTTTGGTATGAGCAGTTCTTC.

The chain is built from TRBV19 and TRBJ2-7; 9 nucleotides agree with TRBD1. Germline trimming cut 9 bases from V and 1 base from J; bases unmatched to any gene: 7. Looked up from germline, CDR1 is LNHDA and CDR2 is SQIVND (reference sequence). The CDR3 contains 14 residues. CDR3 loop: CARPGTGSSYEQYV. For the CDR3, the DNA is TGTGCCAGACCTGGGACAGGGTCTTCCTACGAGCAGTACGTC.

Comment on this clone: Other DNA sequences in the sample encode the same CDR3. The rearrangement joins TRBV28 to TRBJ2-7, with TRBD1 matching over 8 bases. Germline values: CDR1 MDHEN, CDR2 SYDVKM. The CDR3 is 14 residues long. V trimming: 5 bases; J trimming: 3 bases; junction bases outside the gene matches: 6. The CDR3: CASSLFGQGYEQYV. The DNA for the CDR3 is TGTGCCAGCAGTCTCTTCGGACAGGGCTACGAGCAGTACGTC.

The chain links TRBV7-8 to TRBJ1-4; D gene ambiguous. The V end was cut by 7 bases, the J end by 0 bases, with 9 bases between. Germline CDR1 reads SGHVS; CDR2 reads FQNEAQ. This CDR3 has 14 amino acids. As DNA, the CDR3 is TGTGCCAGCACCCGACTGGCAACTAATGAAAAACTGTTTTTT. Amino acids: CASTRLATNEKLFF.

This clone was recorded once. The V gene is TRBV6-1, the J gene TRBJ2-7; D ambiguous. CDR3 length: 13 amino acids. Trimming cost V 1 base and J 4 bases, with 8 bases left between them. The germline gives CDR1 MNHNS, CDR2 SASEGT. The CDR3 loop reads CASSEGQAYEQYV. CDR3 DNA: TGTGCCAGCAGTGAAGGACAAGCATACGAGCAGTACGTC.

The V call is TRBV13, the J call TRBJ2-5; weak D call: TRBD2 (5 bases). V was shortened by 2 bases and J by 5 bases, with 21 bases between the two germline ends. The CDR3 contains 17 residues. The germline gives CDR1 PRHDT, CDR2 FYEKMQ (reference sequence). The CDR3 is CASSLRPGIVAYETQYF. CDR3 nucleotides: TGTGCCAGCAGCTTAAGGCCGGGTATAGTAGCGTACGAGACCCAGTACTTC.

This chain connects TRBV6-5 to TRBJ1-2; tentatively, D is TRBD1 (6 bases). From germline, CDR1 is MNHEY and CDR2 SVGAGI. Deletions cut 6 bases from V and 3 bases from J, with 17 bases between. This CDR3 is built from 15 residues. CDR3 nucleotide sequence: TGTGCCAGCAGCGGAGGGGGGGGTAGGGACTATGGCTACACCTTC. As protein: CASSGGGGRDYGYTF.

The CDR3 coding sequence is TGTGCCAGCAGCCCACAGGGCGTTAACTATGGCTACACCTTC. Protein sequence: CASSPQGVNYGYTF. This chain links TRBV27 with TRBJ1-2; possibly TRBD1 for D (6 bases). The CDR3 is 14 residues long. Deletions cut 6 bases from V and 1 base from J, with 12 bases between. Germline V CDR1 and CDR2: MNHEY, SMNVEV (reference sequence).

CDR3 in DNA: TGTGCCAGTAGTCCCGGACAGGGCGGCACAGATACGCAGTATTTT. This gives the protein CASSPGQGGTDTQYF. The V gene is TRBV19, the J gene TRBJ2-3, with 8 bases that match TRBD1. The CDR3 extends over 15 amino acids. CDR1 LNHDA and CDR2 SQIVND come from the germline V gene (reference sequence). V dropped 5 bases and J dropped 1; count of bases not matched to a gene: 5.

The rearrangement links TRBV5-1 to TRBJ2-3, with D perhaps matching TRBD1 (6 bases). The CDR3 runs to 16 residues. The V end was cut by 2 bases, the J end by 8 bases, with 21 bases between. The germline V gene has CDR1 SGHRS and CDR2 YFSETQ. CDR3 in DNA: TGCGCCAGCAGCTTAATGAGGCAGGGGACGGTCGGTACGCAGTATTTT. It translates to CASSLMRQGTVGTQYF.

V usage is TRBV11-2 and J usage is TRBJ1-1; no clear D gene. This CDR3 has 12 amino acids. CDR1 is SGHAT and CDR2 is FQNNGV in the germline V gene. The V gene lost 8 bases and the J gene lost 5 bases, with 12 bases spanning the gap. DNA for the CDR3: TGTGCCAGCCAGGTGAAACAAACTGAAGCTTTCTTT. Encoded protein: CASQVKQTEAFF.

The V call is TRBV7-8, the J call TRBJ2-7, with a tentative D call TRBD2 (6 bases). Germline V lookup: CDR1 SGHVS, CDR2 FQNEAQ. This CDR3 has 14 amino acids. V lost 2 bases, J lost 6 bases, and 14 bases lay in between. CDR3 sequence reads: CASSLTGLGGEQYV. The DNA for the CDR3 is TGTGCCAGCAGCTTAACGGGACTCGGTGGCGAGCAGTACGTC.

V usage is TRBV2 and J usage is TRBJ1-6; maybe TRBD1 (6 bases). In germline, CDR1 is SNHLY, CDR2 FYNNEI. Trimming pared 10 bases from V and 0 bases from J, leaving 10 bases between. The CDR3 extends over 14 amino acids. The CDR3: CAIRGGSYNSPLHF. CDR3 nucleotides: TGTGCCATCAGAGGGGGCTCCTATAATTCACCCCTCCACTTT. Supplemented by reference TRBV2 and TRBJ1-6, the full variable domain reads EPEVTQTPSHQVTQMGQEVILRCVPISNHLYFYWYRQILGQKVEFLVSFYNNEISEKSEIFDDQFSVERPDGSNFTLKIRSTKLEDSAMYFCAIRGGSYNSPLHFGNGTRLTVT.

V gene TRBV27 combines with J gene TRBJ2-3; D is unresolved. Germline CDR1 is MNHEY and CDR2 is SMNVEV (reference sequence). Trimming cost V 7 bases and J 3 bases, with 14 bases left between them. The CDR3 runs to 14 residues. The chain's CDR3 is CASTPIDNTDTQYF. The CDR3 region has the DNA TGTGCCAGCACTCCCATCGACAATACAGATACGCAGTATTTT.

The chain uses TRBV7-6 and TRBJ1-1; 9 bases are a match to TRBD1. This CDR3 region has 13 residues. The V gene end was trimmed by 6 bases and the J gene end by 7 bases; junction bases not matched to a gene: 6. Germline V gene lookup returns CDR1 SGHVS and CDR2 FNYEAQ. The CDR3 here is CASSPGTGSEAFF. The CDR3 nucleotides are TGTGCCAGCAGTCCCGGGACAGGGAGTGAAGCTTTCTTT.

The chain combines TRBV28 with TRBJ1-2, with 8 bases fitting TRBD1. CDR3 length: 14 amino acids. The V gene's germline CDR1 is MDHEN and CDR2 SYDVKM. V lost 2 bases, J lost 4 bases, and 3 bases stayed unmatched. CDR3 DNA sequence: TGTGCCAGCAGTTTAGGGCAGGGGGCCTATGGCTACACCTTC. This sequence encodes CASSLGQGAYGYTF.

V usage is TRBV19 and J usage is TRBJ1-5, with no clear D. Deletions cut 0 bases from V and 3 bases from J, with 9 bases between. The CDR3 is 15 residues long. CDR1 and CDR2 from the germline V gene are LNHDA and SQIVND (reference sequence). DNA of the CDR3: TGTGCCAGTAGTATAGACAGGCCACACAATCAGCCCCAGCATTTT. Translated, it gives CASSIDRPHNQPQHF.

A single count supports this clone. The chain couples TRBV15 to TRBJ2-1; TRBD2 might be the D (6 bases). The CDR3 totals 16 residues. V shed 3 bases and J shed 5 bases, with 17 bases lying between them. Germline V gene lookup returns CDR1 LNHNV and CDR2 YYDKDF (reference sequence). For the CDR3, the DNA is TGTGCCACCAGCAGTGAAAAGATTAGCGGCAACAATGAGCAGTTCTTC. It yields the protein CATSSEKISGNNEQFF. The whole variable domain, remainder taken from reference TRBV15 and TRBJ2-1, is DAMVIQNPRYQVTQFGKPVTLSCSQTLNHNVMYWYQQKSSQAPKLLFHYYDKDFNNEADTPDNFQSRRPNTSFCFLDIRSPGLGDTAMYLCATSSEKISGNNEQFFGPGTRLTVL.

This clone was picked up one time. V and J are TRBV5-1 and TRBJ1-2; 11 positions agree with TRBD1. The V gene's germline CDR1 is SGHRS and CDR2 YFSETQ. CDR3 length equals 21 residues. Trimming removed 1 base from V and 4 bases from J; junction bases left unmatched: 21. The CDR3 region has the DNA TGCGCCAGCAGCTTGTATCCCCAATTAAATGGCGGGACAGGGGGAGGCTATGGCTACACCTTC. This gives the protein CASSLYPQLNGGTGGGYGYTF. The full variable domain, with the rest looked up from reference TRBV5-1 and TRBJ1-2, is KAGVTQTPRYLIKTRGQQVTLSCSPISGHRSVSWYQQTPGQGLQFLFEYFSETQRNKGNFPGRFSGRQFSNSRSEMNVSTLELGDSALYLCASSLYPQLNGGTGGGYGYTFGSGTRLTVV.

This clone was seen just once. The CDR3 coding sequence is TGTGCCACCAGCAGAGTGAAGGGATACAGGGTAAATCAGCCCCAGCATTTT. This encodes CATSRVKGYRVNQPQHF. The genes are TRBV15 and TRBJ1-5; D is perhaps TRBD1 (6 bases). CDR3 length: 17 amino acids. Germline values: CDR1 LNHNV, CDR2 YYDKDF (reference sequence). V was shortened by 1 base and J by 4 bases, with 17 bases between the two germline ends.

This chain links TRBV2 with TRBJ1-4, with D possibly matching TRBD1 (5 bases). The germline V and J ends were trimmed by 0 bases and 3 bases, with 8 bases remaining between them. Germline CDR1 is SNHLY and CDR2 is FYNNEI. The CDR3 is 15 residues long. CDR3 in DNA: TGTGCCAGCAGTGAAGCTGGGGGGGCTAATGAAAAACTGTTTTTT. This translates into CASSEAGGANEKLFF.

J is TRBJ2-1 and V is TRBV10-3; TRBD1 matches 8 bases. Germline V gene sequence: CDR1 ENHRY, CDR2 SYGVKD. There are 13 residues in the CDR3. V shed 6 bases, J shed 7 bases, and the junction held 5 bases outside the gene matches. CDR3 bases: TGTGCCATCAGCGGACAGGGTCTAAATGAGCAGTTCTTC. It translates to CAISGQGLNEQFF.